Shown below are 15 T cell receptor beta chains from a single sample sequenced in a study of blood T cell repertoires in COVID-19. Sequencing used immunoSEQ multiplex PCR; TCRdb keeps in-frame clones, though not all of them. Of 80,000 to 90,000 clones in the sample, 85% to 90% are singletons; the top ten hold 4.5% to 5.5%. Sequences were obtained from peripheral blood. The receptors were gathered from a man between 40 and 49 years old with acute or convalescent COVID-19.

This clone was seen more than once but under ten times. The genes are TRBV30 and TRBJ1-3; the D gene is possibly TRBD1 (6 bases). Deletions cut 3 bases from V and 3 bases from J, with 12 bases between. Looked up from germline, CDR1 is GTSNPN and CDR2 is SVGIG (reference sequence). CDR3 length equals 14 residues. This CDR3 is CAWRKQGYGNTIYF. The DNA for the CDR3 is TGTGCCTGGAGGAAACAGGGATATGGAAACACCATATATTTT.

The rearrangement uses TRBV7-9 and TRBJ2-7; TRBD2 agrees at 13 bases. J gave up 3 bases and V 4 bases, and 6 bases lay outside the gene matches. Germline V CDR1 and CDR2: SEHNR, FQNEAQ (reference sequence). There are 16 residues in the CDR3. CDR3 region: CASSYGLAGENYEQYF. CDR3 sequence (DNA): TGTGCCAGCAGCTACGGACTAGCGGGAGAAAACTACGAGCAGTACTTC.

This sequence joins TRBV5-1 and TRBJ2-5, with TRBD1 matching 9 bases. The V and J ends lost 5 bases and 7 bases, in that order; junction bases with no gene match: 9. There are 14 residues in the CDR3. CDR1 SGHRS and CDR2 YFSETQ come from the germline V gene. CDR3 DNA: TGCGCCAGCAGTTGGACAGGGGATCGGGCGACCCAGTACTTC. As protein: CASSWTGDRATQYF.

The chain is built from TRBV30 and TRBJ1-2; tentative D call: TRBD1 (6 bases). This CDR3 has 14 residues. V was clipped by 5 bases and J by 8 bases, with 21 bases between them. Germline-derived CDR1 and CDR2 are GTSNPN and SVGIG (reference sequence). CDR3 loop: CAWDQQGRARGYTF. Here the CDR3 DNA reads TGTGCCTGGGACCAGCAGGGGAGGGCGCGGGGCTACACCTTC.

The chain is built from TRBV7-2 and TRBJ2-7; tentatively, D is TRBD1 (6 bases). The CDR3 consists of 15 residues. Germline-derived CDR1 and CDR2 are SGHTA and FQGNSA. Trimming took off 0 bases at V and 6 bases at J, with 15 bases between the two ends. CDR3 bases: TGTGCCAGCAGCTTAGCGAGGCAGGGGCAAGGCGAGCAGTACTTC. It specifies CASSLARQGQGEQYF.

The chain carries TRBV6-1 and TRBJ1-3; the D is unclear. The germline gives CDR1 MNHNS, CDR2 SASEGT. CDR3 size: 17 residues. V lost 3 bases and J lost 0, with 15 bases in between. CDR3 nucleotides: TGTGCCAGCAGTGAGGACGGAGGCTCCCTCTCTGGAAACACCATATATTTT. The encoded protein is CASSEDGGSLSGNTIYF.

This clone was recorded only once. The V call is TRBV25-1, the J call TRBJ2-5, with D tentatively TRBD1 (6 bases). Trimming shortened V by 9 bases and J by 0 bases, and 11 bases separated the two germline ends. This CDR3 is 13 amino acids long. Per germline, CDR1 MGHDK and CDR2 SYGVNS. This CDR3 reads CASRRGNQETQYF. DNA for the CDR3: TGTGCCAGTAGAAGGGGGAACCAAGAGACCCAGTACTTC.

CDR3 protein: CASSFNRGPNEKLFF. CDR3 in DNA: TGTGCCAGCAGTTTCAACAGGGGCCCTAATGAAAAACTGTTTTTT. The chain couples TRBV6-5 to TRBJ1-4; 7 bases line up with TRBD1. Trimming at V came to 4 bases and at J to 3 bases, leaving 5 bases not matched to a gene. The CDR3 is made up of 15 amino acids. Germline V gene data show CDR1 as MNHEY and CDR2 as SVGAGI.

This chain connects TRBV2 to TRBJ1-2; TRBD1 might be the D (6 bases). The CDR3 length is 13 residues. Trimming cost V 0 bases and J 7 bases, with 9 bases left between them. CDR1 is SNHLY and CDR2 is FYNNEI in the germline V gene. CDR3 in amino acids: CASSEAGGGGYTF. DNA for the CDR3: TGTGCCAGCAGTGAAGCTGGGGGCGGTGGCTACACCTTC. Full variable domain (outside the CDR3, taken from reference TRBV2 and TRBJ1-2): EPEVTQTPSHQVTQMGQEVILRCVPISNHLYFYWYRQILGQKVEFLVSFYNNEISEKSEIFDDQFSVERPDGSNFTLKIRSTKLEDSAMYFCASSEAGGGGYTFGSGTRLTVV.

This CDR3 reads CASSPRQGPPYEQYF. The CDR3 bases are TGTGCCAGCAGCCCCCGACAGGGACCTCCCTACGAGCAGTACTTC. The V and J genes are TRBV7-2 and TRBJ2-7; 7 bases align to TRBD1. J was trimmed by 2 bases and V by 5 bases; bases with no gene match: 9. Germline V gene lookup returns CDR1 SGHTA and CDR2 FQGNSA. The CDR3 has 15 amino acids.

V is TRBV27 and J is TRBJ2-2, with 15 bases matching TRBD2. Germline V gene data show CDR1 as MNHEY and CDR2 as SMNVEV (reference sequence). The J segment lost 0 bases and the V segment lost 5 bases, leaving 4 bases of the junction unmatched. There are 18 residues in the CDR3. In DNA, the CDR3 is TGTGCCAGCAGTAAGGGACTAGCGGGAGGTTCGAACACCGGGGAGCTGTTTTTT. Translated, it gives CASSKGLAGGSNTGELFF.

The chain links TRBV29-1 to TRBJ2-2; TRBD2 aligns across 9 bases. Germline-derived CDR1 and CDR2 are SQVTM and ANQGSEA. V lost 4 bases, J lost 6 bases, and 9 bases stayed unmatched. The CDR3 length is 15 residues. The CDR3 region is CSVGGVAGDPGELFF. The CDR3 coding sequence is TGCAGCGTTGGAGGGGTAGCGGGAGACCCCGGGGAGCTGTTTTTT.

The V gene is TRBV19, the J gene TRBJ2-3; 7 positions match TRBD1. This CDR3 comprises 13 residues. The V and J ends lost 1 base and 5 bases, in that order; junction bases with no gene match: 0. Germline values: CDR1 LNHDA, CDR2 SQIVND (reference sequence). The CDR3 spells CASSIGQGDTQYF. Here the CDR3 DNA reads TGTGCCAGTAGTATAGGACAGGGAGATACGCAGTATTTT.

The chain recombines TRBV12-5 with TRBJ2-7; D possibly corresponds to TRBD2 (6 bases). CDR1 LGHNT and CDR2 FRNRAP come from the germline V gene. The V gene lost 0 bases and the J gene lost 0 bases, with 18 bases spanning the gap. The length of the CDR3 is 18 residues. The CDR3 DNA follows: TGTGCTAGTGGTTTGGTGGCCCTAGTGGGGGGTAACTCCTACGAGCAGTACTTC. It codes for CASGLVALVGGNSYEQYF.

V is TRBV6-5 and J is TRBJ2-1; 8 bases fit TRBD2. The CDR3 consists of 13 residues. Germline trimming cut 8 bases from V and 9 bases from J; bases unmatched to any gene: 9. Germline V gives CDR1 MNHEY, CDR2 SVGAGI. The CDR3 bases are TGTGCCAGCCGACATCGGGGGGGAGGTGAGCAGTTCTTC. This encodes CASRHRGGGEQFF.